These T cell receptor beta chains were read from a single sample in a study of OX40 agonist ivuxolimab in advanced cancers. The method was immunoSEQ multiplex PCR; TCRdb's version includes in-frame clones alone and lacks a portion of them. The sample lists 65,000 to 95,000 clones, roughly nine tenths seen once, with roughly 2.1% in the top ten. Sequenced here: CD4+ or CD8+ T cells sorted from blood, sampled in a trial of the OX40 agonist ivuxolimab. These TCRs come from an adult with an advanced solid tumor such as melanoma, head and neck, liver or kidney cancer. The conserved cysteine and the conserved F or W are not part of the CDR3 here.

v_call	j_call	cdr3_aa
TRBV18	TRBJ1-5	ASSPPSAPNQPQH
TRBV19	TRBJ1-5	ASTTKAGKRVNQPQH
TRBV13	TRBJ1-4	ASSLGVTQSEKLF
TRBV7-2	TRBJ2-3	ASSLAASGTQY
TRBV5-1	TRBJ2-5	ASSLEAGGAETQY
TRBV10-3	TRBJ2-7	AISTSGRDYEQY
TRBV29-1	TRBJ1-5	SVTNGGEGNQPQH
TRBV5-3	TRBJ2-7	ARSSPGLAGASYEQY
TRBV19	TRBJ1-1	ASSRRTGANTEAF
TRBV30	TRBJ1-3	AWSVQEKGNTIY
TRBV28	TRBJ2-3	ASSFVADGIADTQY
TRBV18	TRBJ2-2	ASSPRTGDGGELF
TRBV28	TRBJ1-2	ASTPTPNYGYT
TRBV28	TRBJ1-2	ASSLGTGTYGYT
TRBV5-1	TRBJ2-1	ASSLDREGNEQF
TRBV29-1	TRBJ1-2	SVSLNRNYGYT
TRBV27	TRBJ2-5	ASKTQGKETQY
TRBV6-5	TRBJ2-3	ASKPLAGKDTQY
TRBV2	TRBJ1-5	ASSDPPQPQH
TRBV30	TRBJ2-7	AWSVESGTGVAY
TRBV19	TRBJ2-7	ASSLAGTGGGEQY
TRBV19	TRBJ1-4	ASKWRDTANEKLF
TRBV2	TRBJ2-1	ASGLSDEQF
TRBV11-3	TRBJ2-1	ASSSTLYDEQF
TRBV6-1	TRBJ2-3	ASSGTGLGDTQY
TRBV6-5	TRBJ2-7	ASTPGGHNYEQY
TRBV5-6	TRBJ1-5	ASSFQGRFSSGNQPQH
TRBV7-3	TRBJ1-1	ASSLGTVEAF
TRBV13	TRBJ2-7	ASSRLSVSYEQY
TRBV28	TRBJ1-2	ATTFRHRGGGGYT
TRBV28	TRBJ2-2	ASSLSRADTGELF
TRBV9	TRBJ2-1	ASSVVPLIAGEQF
TRBV11-2	TRBJ2-1	ASSLDLESGANNEQF
TRBV7-2	TRBJ1-4	ASSLGTGPEKLF
TRBV25-1	TRBJ1-5	ASTQTGENQPQH
TRBV5-8	TRBJ1-5	ASSLFSPGRPNQPQH
TRBV10-3	TRBJ1-5	AISDLRNQPQH
TRBV18	TRBJ2-5	ASSPTGQGVGTQY
TRBV4-1	TRBJ1-6	ASSQELRRDWFESPLH
TRBV9	TRBJ2-3	ASSVGLGTDTQY
TRBV6-5	TRBJ2-2	ASTRTSLPSGELF
TRBV6-4	TRBJ1-4	APHPGPGRGANEKLF
TRBV29-1	TRBJ1-1	SVEGQGLSTEAF
TRBV6-6	TRBJ2-1	ASSRDRGSYNEQF
TRBV7-2	TRBJ2-5	ASSRPRLGTQY
TRBV13	TRBJ2-7	ASSSGRYNEQY
TRBV19	TRBJ1-5	ASNPNRDQPQH
TRBV27	TRBJ2-7	ASSLWEGSSYEQY
TRBV7-9	TRBJ2-2	ASSFTTSGRGGTGELF
TRBV10-3	TRBJ2-5	AISEGPSLQY
TRBV2	TRBJ1-1	ASSPRESRDTEAF
TRBV7-3	TRBJ1-1	ASSPGGGKTEAF
TRBV5-1	TRBJ1-3	ASSPQGAGNTIY
TRBV7-8	TRBJ2-7	ASRIADSYEQY
TRBV27	TRBJ2-3	ASSLFPSTDTQY
TRBV4-2	TRBJ1-1	ASSLQIEGTEAF
TRBV7-2	TRBJ2-5	ASSLLAGVLKETQY
TRBV7-9	TRBJ2-3	ASSFGTVTDTQY
TRBV30	TRBJ1-5	AWTKTEGQPQH
TRBV6-4	TRBJ1-1	ASSDEALPGVPEAF